This T cell receptor beta chain was documented in a study of somatic mutations in cytotoxic T cells in rheumatoid arthritis. TCRdb keeps only in-frame clones here, not all; method: immunoSEQ multiplex PCR. Among some 10,000 clones, roughly 70% were seen once, and the ten largest hold around 40%. Sequencing was performed on CD8+ T cells sorted from blood. The receptor comes from a man in his 60s in good health.

CDR3 DNA: TGTGCCAGCTCACCGCAGGGGTTAGAATACGAGCAGTACTTC. It yields the protein CASSPQGLEYEQYF. The chain is built from TRBV18 and TRBJ2-7; tentatively, D is TRBD1 (6 bases). Looked up from germline, CDR1 is KGHSH and CDR2 is LQKENI. Deletions cut 3 bases from V and 4 bases from J, with 13 bases between. The CDR3 is 14 residues long.